The next 17 T cell receptor beta chains were all read from a single sample in a study of shared clonotypes between healthy human individuals. Naive CD8 cells comprised CD45RO-negative, CCR7-positively selected cells, excluding terminally differentiated effector memory CD45RA+ cells. Produced via immunoSEQ multiplex PCR; TCRdb's table is partial and in-frame only. This sample has roughly 2,000,000 clones, with over 85% found just once. Sequencing was done on a sample of naive CD8+ T cells sorted from blood. Receptor source: a man younger than 30 in good health.

This clone was counted a single time. This chain joins TRBV27 and TRBJ2-7; TRBD1 matches at 10 bases. The ends lost 6 bases at V and 3 bases at J; junction bases unmatched: 8. Germline V CDR1 and CDR2: MNHEY, SMNVEV (reference sequence). The CDR3 extends over 15 amino acids. The CDR3 loop is CASSHTGTGVYEQYF. CDR3 nucleotides: TGTGCCAGCAGCCATACCGGGACAGGGGTCTACGAGCAGTACTTC.

V gene TRBV19 combines with J gene TRBJ1-1; 7 bases are a match to TRBD1. V was pared by 6 bases and J by 2 bases, with 6 bases of the junction left unmatched. The CDR3 spans 14 residues. CDR1 and CDR2 (germline): LNHDA, SQIVND (reference sequence). The CDR3 protein is CASSYRGGNTEAFF. CDR3 bases: TGTGCCAGTAGCTACAGGGGCGGTAACACTGAAGCTTTCTTT.

V gene TRBV4-1 combines with J gene TRBJ1-2; perhaps TRBD1 as D (6 bases). Germline loops: CDR1 MGHRA, CDR2 YSYEKL. The germline V and J ends were trimmed by 6 bases and 6 bases, with 11 bases remaining between them. This CDR3 has 12 amino acids. This chain's CDR3 is CASREGGNGYTF. The CDR3 DNA sequence: TGCGCCAGCAGGGAGGGGGGCAATGGCTACACCTTC.

The rearrangement links TRBV7-8 to TRBJ2-1; TRBD2 matches at 13 bases. J gave up 7 bases and V 5 bases, and 14 bases lay outside the gene matches. The CDR3 contains 18 residues. From germline, CDR1 is SGHVS and CDR2 FQNEAQ. CDR3 coding DNA: TGTGCCAGCAGCCTTAGACTAGCGGGAGGCTTAGGGGGGAATGAGCAGTTCTTC. Protein: CASSLRLAGGLGGNEQFF.

J is TRBJ2-7 and V is TRBV7-8; possibly TRBD2 for D (6 bases). V lost 3 bases and J lost 4, with 10 bases in between. The length of the CDR3 is 13 residues. Germline CDR1 and CDR2: SGHVS and FQNEAQ. CDR3 sequence (DNA): TGTGCCAGCAGCTTTACGGGGGAGTACGAGCAGTACTTC. This gives the protein CASSFTGEYEQYF. The full variable domain, its missing parts supplied by reference TRBV7-8 and TRBJ2-7, is GAGVSQSPRYKVAKRGQDVALRCDPISGHVSLFWYQQALGQGPEFLTYFQNEAQLDKSGLPSDRFFAERPEGSVSTLKIQRTQQEDSAVYLCASSFTGEYEQYFGPGTRLTVT.

This sequence joins TRBV14 and TRBJ1-1, with D perhaps TRBD1 (6 bases). The CDR3 runs 13 residues. CDR1 SGHDN and CDR2 FVKESK come from the germline V gene. Trimming removed 4 bases at V and 8 bases at J, with 14 bases between. CDR3 amino acids: CASSPAGAAEAFF. In DNA form, the CDR3 reads TGTGCCAGCAGCCCTGCAGGGGCCGCAGAAGCTTTCTTT. The variable domain in full, completed from reference TRBV14 and TRBJ1-1, reads EAGVTQFPSHSVIEKGQTVTLRCDPISGHDNLYWYRRVMGKEIKFLLHFVKESKQDESGMPNNRFLAERTGGTYSTLKVQPAELEDSGVYFCASSPAGAAEAFFGQGTRLTVV.

The V gene is TRBV10-1, the J gene TRBJ1-1, with 7 positions matching TRBD1. CDR3 length equals 15 residues. After removal of 4 bases from V and 0 bases from J, the junction contained 5 bases not matched to a gene. Germline lookup yields CDR1 WNHNN and CDR2 SYGVQD (reference sequence). The chain's CDR3 is CASSVDRSVNTEAFF. The CDR3, as DNA: TGCGCCAGCAGTGTGGACAGGTCGGTGAACACTGAAGCTTTCTTT.

This rearrangement joins TRBV5-1 to TRBJ2-3, with TRBD2 identical over 7 bases. CDR1 and CDR2 from the germline V gene are SGHRS and YFSETQ. The CDR3 is 14 residues long. With 3 bases clipped from V and 5 bases from J, the junction kept 6 bases outside the gene matches. CDR3 in DNA: TGCGCCAGCAGCTCTTGGGGGGGTGTAGATACGCAGTATTTT. It codes for CASSSWGGVDTQYF.

The chain carries TRBV7-9 and TRBJ2-7; TRBD2 agrees at 9 bases. The germline V gene encodes CDR1 SEHNR and CDR2 FQNEAQ (reference sequence). V shed 5 bases, J shed 5 bases, and the junction held 10 bases outside the gene matches. CDR3 size: 15 residues. The CDR3 sequence is CASSPLAGGVNEQYF. The CDR3 DNA reads as TGTGCCAGCAGCCCCCTGGCGGGAGGGGTCAACGAGCAGTACTTC.

The chain couples TRBV7-6 to TRBJ2-3, with a weak D call TRBD1 (9 bases). Looked up from germline, CDR1 is SGHVS and CDR2 is FNYEAQ. CDR3 length equals 18 residues. Trimming removed 5 bases from V and 1 base from J, with 22 bases in between. This chain's CDR3 is CASSLSYRGRGGTDTQYF. In DNA, the CDR3 is TGTGCCAGCAGCCTAAGTTACAGGGGGCGGGGGGGCACAGATACGCAGTATTTT. Drawing the rest from reference TRBV7-6 and TRBJ2-3, the complete variable domain is GAGVSQSPRYKVTKRGQDVALRCDPISGHVSLYWYRQALGQGPEFLTYFNYEAQQDKSGLPNDRFSAERPEGSISTLTIQRTEQRDSAMYRCASSLSYRGRGGTDTQYFGPGTRLTVL.

The chain combines TRBV27 with TRBJ1-2; D ambiguous. CDR1 MNHEY and CDR2 SMNVEV come from the germline V gene (reference sequence). V was trimmed by 8 bases and J by 2 bases, leaving 18 bases between them. The length of the CDR3 is 15 residues. This CDR3 is CASSPGPVGNYGYTF. CDR3 bases: TGTGCCAGCTCCCCAGGTCCCGTAGGAAACTATGGCTACACCTTC.

This sequence joins TRBV4-3 and TRBJ2-1, with a weak D call TRBD2 (7 bases). Looked up from germline, CDR1 is LGHNA and CDR2 is YSLEER. Deletions cut 0 bases from V and 8 bases from J, with 17 bases between. This CDR3 is 16 amino acids long. CDR3 nucleotide sequence: TGCGCCAGCAGCCAAGATTGGGAGGGGGGCAGGGATGAGCAGTTCTTC. Its protein product is CASSQDWEGGRDEQFF.

This chain joins TRBV13 and TRBJ2-5, with a weak D call TRBD2 (6 bases). In germline, CDR1 is PRHDT, CDR2 FYEKMQ (reference sequence). Trimming took off 5 bases at V and 4 bases at J, with 14 bases between the two ends. The CDR3 is 14 residues long. The CDR3 region has the DNA TGTGCCAGCAGCCAAAGAGCGGGCCGAGAGACCCAGTACTTC. This sequence encodes CASSQRAGRETQYF.

This rearrangement joins TRBV19 to TRBJ2-1, with 9 bases fitting TRBD2. The CDR3 spans 17 residues. The germline gives CDR1 LNHDA, CDR2 SQIVND (reference sequence). J gave up 8 bases and V 2 bases, and 13 bases lay outside the gene matches. The CDR3 reads CASSIPQEREDFDEQFF. The CDR3 DNA reads TGTGCCAGTAGTATACCCCAGGAGCGGGAGGACTTCGATGAGCAGTTCTTC.

The chain combines TRBV21-1 with TRBJ2-7; the table's D call TRBD1 went unverified against the DNA. TRBV21-1 is tagged as a pseudogene. The CDR3 totals 18 residues. The CDR3 here is CASSKATRRTGGFYEQYF. CDR3 sequence (DNA): TGTGCCAGCAGCAAAGCGACCCGGAGGACAGGGGGCTTCTACGAGCAGTACTTC.

The V and J genes are TRBV5-1 and TRBJ2-7; D remains ambiguous. This CDR3 is built from 14 residues. Trimming removed 1 base at V and 1 base at J, with 9 bases between. The germline gives CDR1 SGHRS, CDR2 YFSETQ. CDR3 protein: CASSLYSESYEQYF. The DNA for the CDR3 is TGCGCCAGCAGCTTGTATTCAGAGTCCTACGAGCAGTACTTC. The entire variable domain, with the rest obtained from reference TRBV5-1 and TRBJ2-7, is as follows: KAGVTQTPRYLIKTRGQQVTLSCSPISGHRSVSWYQQTPGQGLQFLFEYFSETQRNKGNFPGRFSGRQFSNSRSEMNVSTLELGDSALYLCASSLYSESYEQYFGPGTRLTVT.

This chain connects TRBV10-3 to TRBJ2-3; 8 bases fit TRBD2. The trim removed 4 bases at V and 4 bases at J, leaving 16 bases unmatched. This CDR3 comprises 18 residues. The germline CDR1 and CDR2 sequences are ENHRY and SYGVKD. The DNA of the CDR3 is TGTGCCATCAGTGGCGGCGGGAGGTACCCGGGGAGCCCAGATACGCAGTATTTT. It is translated as CAISGGGRYPGSPDTQYF.